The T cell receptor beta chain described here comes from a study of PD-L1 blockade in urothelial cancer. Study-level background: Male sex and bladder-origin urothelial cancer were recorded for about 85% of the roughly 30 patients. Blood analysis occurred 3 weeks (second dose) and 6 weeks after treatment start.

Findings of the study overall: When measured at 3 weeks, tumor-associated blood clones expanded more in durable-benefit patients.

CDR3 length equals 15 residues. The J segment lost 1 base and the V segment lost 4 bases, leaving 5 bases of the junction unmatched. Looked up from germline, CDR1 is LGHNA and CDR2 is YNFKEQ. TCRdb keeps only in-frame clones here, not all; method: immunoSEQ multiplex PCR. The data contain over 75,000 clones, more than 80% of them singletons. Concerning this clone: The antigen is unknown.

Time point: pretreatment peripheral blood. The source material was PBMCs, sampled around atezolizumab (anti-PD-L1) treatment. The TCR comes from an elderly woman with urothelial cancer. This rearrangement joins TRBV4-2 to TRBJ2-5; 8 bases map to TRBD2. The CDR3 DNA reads TGTGCCAGCAGCCTTCAACTAGCGGCCCAAGAGACCCAGTACTTC. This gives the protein CASSLQLAAQETQYF.